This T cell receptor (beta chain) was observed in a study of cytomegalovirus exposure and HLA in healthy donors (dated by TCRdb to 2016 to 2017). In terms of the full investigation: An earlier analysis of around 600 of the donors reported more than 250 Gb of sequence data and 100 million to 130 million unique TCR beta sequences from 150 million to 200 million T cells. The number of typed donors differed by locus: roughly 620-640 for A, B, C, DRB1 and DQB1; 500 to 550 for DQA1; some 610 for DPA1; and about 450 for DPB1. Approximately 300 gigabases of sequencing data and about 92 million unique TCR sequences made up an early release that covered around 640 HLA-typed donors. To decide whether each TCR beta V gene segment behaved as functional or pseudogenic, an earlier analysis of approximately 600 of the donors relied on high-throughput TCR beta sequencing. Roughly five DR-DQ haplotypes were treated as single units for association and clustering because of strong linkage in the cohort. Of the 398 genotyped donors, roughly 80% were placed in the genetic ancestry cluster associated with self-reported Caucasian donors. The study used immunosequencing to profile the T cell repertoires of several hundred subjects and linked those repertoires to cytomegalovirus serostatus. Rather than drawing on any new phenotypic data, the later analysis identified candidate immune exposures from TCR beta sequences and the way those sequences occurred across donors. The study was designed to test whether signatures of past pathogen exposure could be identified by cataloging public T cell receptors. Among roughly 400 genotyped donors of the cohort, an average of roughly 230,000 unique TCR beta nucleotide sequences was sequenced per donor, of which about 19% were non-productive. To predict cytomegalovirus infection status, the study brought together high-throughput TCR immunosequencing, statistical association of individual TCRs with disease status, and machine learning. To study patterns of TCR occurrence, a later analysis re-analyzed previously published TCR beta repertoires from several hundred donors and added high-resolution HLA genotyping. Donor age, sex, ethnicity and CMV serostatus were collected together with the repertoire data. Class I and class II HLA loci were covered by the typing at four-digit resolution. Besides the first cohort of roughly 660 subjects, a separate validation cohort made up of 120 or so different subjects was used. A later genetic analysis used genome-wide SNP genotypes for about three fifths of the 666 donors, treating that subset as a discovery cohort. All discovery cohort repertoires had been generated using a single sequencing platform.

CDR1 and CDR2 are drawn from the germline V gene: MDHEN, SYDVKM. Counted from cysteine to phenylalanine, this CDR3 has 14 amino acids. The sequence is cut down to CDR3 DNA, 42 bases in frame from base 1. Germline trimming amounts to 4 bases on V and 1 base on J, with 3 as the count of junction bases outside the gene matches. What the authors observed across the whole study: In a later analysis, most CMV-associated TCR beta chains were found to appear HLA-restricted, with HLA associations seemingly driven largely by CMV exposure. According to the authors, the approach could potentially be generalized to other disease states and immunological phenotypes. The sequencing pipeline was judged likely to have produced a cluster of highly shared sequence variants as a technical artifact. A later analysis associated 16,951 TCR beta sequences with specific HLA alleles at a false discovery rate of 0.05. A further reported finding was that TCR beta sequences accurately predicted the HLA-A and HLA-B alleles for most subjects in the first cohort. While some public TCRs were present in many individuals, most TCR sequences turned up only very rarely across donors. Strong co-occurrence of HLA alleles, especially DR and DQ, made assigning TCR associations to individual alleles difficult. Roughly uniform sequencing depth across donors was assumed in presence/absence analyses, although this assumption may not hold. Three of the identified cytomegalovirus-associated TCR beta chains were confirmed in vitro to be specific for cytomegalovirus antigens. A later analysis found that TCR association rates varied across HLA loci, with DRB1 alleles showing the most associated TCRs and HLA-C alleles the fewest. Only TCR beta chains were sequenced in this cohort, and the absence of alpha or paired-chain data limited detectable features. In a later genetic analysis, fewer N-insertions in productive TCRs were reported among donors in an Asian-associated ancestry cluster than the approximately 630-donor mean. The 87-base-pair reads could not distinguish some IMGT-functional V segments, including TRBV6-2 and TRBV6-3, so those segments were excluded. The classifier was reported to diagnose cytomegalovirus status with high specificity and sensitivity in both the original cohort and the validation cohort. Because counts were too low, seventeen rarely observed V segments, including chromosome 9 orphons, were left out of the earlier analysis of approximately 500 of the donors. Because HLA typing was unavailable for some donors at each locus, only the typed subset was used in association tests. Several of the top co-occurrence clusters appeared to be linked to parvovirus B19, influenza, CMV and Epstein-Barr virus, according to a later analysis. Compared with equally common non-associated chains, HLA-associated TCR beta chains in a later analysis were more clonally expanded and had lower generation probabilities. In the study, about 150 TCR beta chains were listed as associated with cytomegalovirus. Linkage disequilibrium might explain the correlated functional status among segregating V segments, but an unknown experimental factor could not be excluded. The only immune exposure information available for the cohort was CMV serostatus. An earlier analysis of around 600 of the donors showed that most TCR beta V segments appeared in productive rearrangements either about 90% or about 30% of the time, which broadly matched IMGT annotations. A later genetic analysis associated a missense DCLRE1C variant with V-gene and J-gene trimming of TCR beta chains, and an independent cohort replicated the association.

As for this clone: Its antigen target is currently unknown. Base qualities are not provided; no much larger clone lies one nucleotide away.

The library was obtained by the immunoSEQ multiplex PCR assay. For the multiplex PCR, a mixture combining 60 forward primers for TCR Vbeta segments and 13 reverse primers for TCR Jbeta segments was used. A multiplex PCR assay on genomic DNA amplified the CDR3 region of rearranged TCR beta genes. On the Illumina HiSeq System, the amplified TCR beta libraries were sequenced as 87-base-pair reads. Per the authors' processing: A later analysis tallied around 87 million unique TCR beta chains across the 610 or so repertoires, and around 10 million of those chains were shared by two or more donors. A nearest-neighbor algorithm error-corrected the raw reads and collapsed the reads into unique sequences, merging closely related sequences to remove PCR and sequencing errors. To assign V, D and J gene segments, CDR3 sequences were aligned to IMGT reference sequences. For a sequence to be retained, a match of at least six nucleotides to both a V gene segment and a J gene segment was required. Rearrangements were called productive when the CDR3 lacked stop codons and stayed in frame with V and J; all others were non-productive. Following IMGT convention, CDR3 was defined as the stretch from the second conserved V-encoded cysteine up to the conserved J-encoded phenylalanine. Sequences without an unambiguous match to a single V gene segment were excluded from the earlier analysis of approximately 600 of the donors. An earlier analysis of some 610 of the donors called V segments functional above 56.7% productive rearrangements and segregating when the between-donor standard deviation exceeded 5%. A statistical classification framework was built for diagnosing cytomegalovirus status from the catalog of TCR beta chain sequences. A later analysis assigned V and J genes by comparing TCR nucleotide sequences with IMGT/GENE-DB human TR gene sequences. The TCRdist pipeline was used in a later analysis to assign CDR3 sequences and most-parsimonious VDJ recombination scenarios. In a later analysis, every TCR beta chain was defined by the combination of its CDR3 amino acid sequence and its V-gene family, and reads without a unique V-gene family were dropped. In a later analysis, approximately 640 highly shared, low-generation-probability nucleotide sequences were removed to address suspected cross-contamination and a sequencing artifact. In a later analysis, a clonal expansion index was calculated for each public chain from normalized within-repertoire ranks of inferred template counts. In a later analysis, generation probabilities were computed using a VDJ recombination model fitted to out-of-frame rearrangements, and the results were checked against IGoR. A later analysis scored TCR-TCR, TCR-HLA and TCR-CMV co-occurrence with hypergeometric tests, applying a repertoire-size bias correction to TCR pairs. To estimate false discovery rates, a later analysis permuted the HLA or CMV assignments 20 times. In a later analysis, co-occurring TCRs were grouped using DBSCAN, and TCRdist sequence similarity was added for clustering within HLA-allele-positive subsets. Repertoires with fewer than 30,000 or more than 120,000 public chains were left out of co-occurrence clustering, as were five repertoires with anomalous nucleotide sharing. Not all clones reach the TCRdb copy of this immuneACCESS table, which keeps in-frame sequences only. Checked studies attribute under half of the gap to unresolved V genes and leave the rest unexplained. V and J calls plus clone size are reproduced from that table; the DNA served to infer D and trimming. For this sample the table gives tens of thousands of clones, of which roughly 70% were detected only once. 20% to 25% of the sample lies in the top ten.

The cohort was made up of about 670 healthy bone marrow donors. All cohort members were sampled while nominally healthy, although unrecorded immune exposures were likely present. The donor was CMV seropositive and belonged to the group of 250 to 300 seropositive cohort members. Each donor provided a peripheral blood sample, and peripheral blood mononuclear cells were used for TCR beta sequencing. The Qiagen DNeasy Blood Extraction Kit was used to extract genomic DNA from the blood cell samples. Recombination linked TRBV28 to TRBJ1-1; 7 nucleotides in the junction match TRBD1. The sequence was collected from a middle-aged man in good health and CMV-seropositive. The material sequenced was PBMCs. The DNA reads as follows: TGTGCCAGCAGTTACAGGGGCTCGAACACTGAAGCTTTCTTT. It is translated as CASSYRGSNTEAFF.